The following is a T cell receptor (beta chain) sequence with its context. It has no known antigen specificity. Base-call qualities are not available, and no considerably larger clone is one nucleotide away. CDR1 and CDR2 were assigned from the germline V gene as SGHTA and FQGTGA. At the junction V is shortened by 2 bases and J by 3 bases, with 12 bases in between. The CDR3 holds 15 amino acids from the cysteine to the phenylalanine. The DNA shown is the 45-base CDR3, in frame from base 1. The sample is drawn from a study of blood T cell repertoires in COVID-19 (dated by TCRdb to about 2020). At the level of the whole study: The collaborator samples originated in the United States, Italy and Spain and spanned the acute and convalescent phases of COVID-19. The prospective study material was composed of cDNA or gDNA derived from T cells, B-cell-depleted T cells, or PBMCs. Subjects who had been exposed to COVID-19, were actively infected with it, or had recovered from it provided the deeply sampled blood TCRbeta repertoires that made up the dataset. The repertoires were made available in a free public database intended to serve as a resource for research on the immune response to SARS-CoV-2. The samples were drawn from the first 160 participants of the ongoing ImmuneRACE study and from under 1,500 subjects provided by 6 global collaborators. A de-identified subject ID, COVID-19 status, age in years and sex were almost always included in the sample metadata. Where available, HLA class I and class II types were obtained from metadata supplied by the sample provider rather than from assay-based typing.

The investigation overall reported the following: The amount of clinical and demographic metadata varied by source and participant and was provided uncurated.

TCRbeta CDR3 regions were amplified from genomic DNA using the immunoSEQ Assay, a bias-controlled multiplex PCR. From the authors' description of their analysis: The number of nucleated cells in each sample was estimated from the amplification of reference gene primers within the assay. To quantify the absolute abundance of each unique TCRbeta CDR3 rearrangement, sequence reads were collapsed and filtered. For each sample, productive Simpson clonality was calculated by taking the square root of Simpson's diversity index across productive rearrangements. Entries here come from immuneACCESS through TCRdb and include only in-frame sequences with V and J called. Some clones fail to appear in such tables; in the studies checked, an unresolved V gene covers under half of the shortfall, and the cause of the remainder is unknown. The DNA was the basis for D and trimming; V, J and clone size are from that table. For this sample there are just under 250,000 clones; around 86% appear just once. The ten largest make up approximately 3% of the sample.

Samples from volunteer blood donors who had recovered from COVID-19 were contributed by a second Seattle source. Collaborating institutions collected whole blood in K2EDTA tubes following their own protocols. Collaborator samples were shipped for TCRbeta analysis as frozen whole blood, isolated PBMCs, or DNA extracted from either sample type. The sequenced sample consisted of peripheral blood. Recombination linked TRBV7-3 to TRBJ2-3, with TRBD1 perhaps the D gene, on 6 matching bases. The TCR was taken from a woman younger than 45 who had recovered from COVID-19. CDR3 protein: CASSLGGGFTDTQYF. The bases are TGTGCCAGCAGCTTAGGGGGCGGTTTTACAGATACGCAGTATTTT.